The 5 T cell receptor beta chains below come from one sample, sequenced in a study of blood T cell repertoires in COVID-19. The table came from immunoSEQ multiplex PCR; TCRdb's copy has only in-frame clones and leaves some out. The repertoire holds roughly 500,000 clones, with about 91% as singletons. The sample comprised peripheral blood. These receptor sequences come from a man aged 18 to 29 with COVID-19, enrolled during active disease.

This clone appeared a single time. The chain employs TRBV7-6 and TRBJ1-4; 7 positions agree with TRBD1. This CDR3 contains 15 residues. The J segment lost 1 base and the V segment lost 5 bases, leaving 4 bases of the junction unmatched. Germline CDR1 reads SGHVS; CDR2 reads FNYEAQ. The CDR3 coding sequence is TGTGCCAGCAGCGCCAACAGGGGAACTAATGAAAAACTGTTTTTT. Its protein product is CASSANRGTNEKLFF.

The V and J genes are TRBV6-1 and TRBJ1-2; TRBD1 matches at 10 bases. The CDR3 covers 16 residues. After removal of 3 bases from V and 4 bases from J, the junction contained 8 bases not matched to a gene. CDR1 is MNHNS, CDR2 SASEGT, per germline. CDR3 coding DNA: TGTGCCAGCAGTGATATTGCGGGACAGGGGACCTATGGCTACACCTTC. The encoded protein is CASSDIAGQGTYGYTF.

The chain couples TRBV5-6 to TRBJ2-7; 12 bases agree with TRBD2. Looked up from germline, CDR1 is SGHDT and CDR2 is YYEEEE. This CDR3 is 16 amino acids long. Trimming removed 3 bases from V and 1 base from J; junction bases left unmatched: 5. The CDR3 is CASSSSGRAISYEQYF. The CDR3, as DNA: TGTGCCAGCAGCTCTAGCGGGAGGGCCATATCCTACGAGCAGTACTTC.

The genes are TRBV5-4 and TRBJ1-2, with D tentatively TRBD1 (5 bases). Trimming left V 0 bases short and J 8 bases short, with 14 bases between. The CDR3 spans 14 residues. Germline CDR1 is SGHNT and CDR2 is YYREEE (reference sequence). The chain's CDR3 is CASSLGGEDAGYTF. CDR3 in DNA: TGTGCCAGCAGCTTGGGGGGGGAGGACGCGGGCTACACCTTC.

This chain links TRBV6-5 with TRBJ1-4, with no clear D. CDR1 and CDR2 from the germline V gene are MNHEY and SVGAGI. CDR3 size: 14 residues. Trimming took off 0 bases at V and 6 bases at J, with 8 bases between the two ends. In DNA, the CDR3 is TGTGCCAGCAGTTACTCGAGGGATGATGAAAAACTGTTTTTT. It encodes CASSYSRDDEKLFF.